The clone carrying this TCR beta chain was found many times. The antigen is unknown. Healthy Caucasians alone served as donors. This entry is derived from a study of identical twins. Study conclusions and caveats: Monozygotic twin pairs showed more out-of-frame TCR alpha sharing than models estimated.

In TCRdb, the 5' RACE reads were re-called with MiXCR into one record per CDR3 protein. This table has about 220,000 distinct CDR3 sequences, 7% to 8.5% appearing once. The CDR3 is 17 residues long. The junction had 9 bases not matched to a gene; V was cut back by 5 bases and J by 2 bases. Germline V gene lookup returns CDR1 SGHRS and CDR2 YFSETQ. The sample was also reused in another study, on yellow fever vaccine responses in identical twins.

The sequence was collected from a young woman in good health. The sequencing input was CD8+ T cells sorted from blood. V is TRBV5-1 and J is TRBJ2-3; 12 nucleotides align to TRBD2. The CDR3 DNA is TGCGCCAGCAGGGACGACGGGACTAGCGGGTACACAGATACGCAGTATTTT. Its translation is CASRDDGTSGYTDTQYF.